This T cell receptor (beta chain) was captured by sequencing in a study of blood T cells in healthy people across ages (dated by TCRdb to between 2014 and 2017). For context, the study as a whole: In model experiments, roughly one uniquely barcoded TCR beta cDNA molecule per two T cells was captured by template switching. The donors were split into four age groups: young (average 16 years), middle-aged (about 40), aged (roughly 65) and long-lived (about 82). To track age-related changes in TCR beta repertoire diversity, the study relied on deep sequencing normalized with unique cDNA molecular identifiers. To avoid experimental bias, donors of different ages were distributed randomly across sequencing lanes. Two additional independent replicas of 1 million unique cDNA reads from the same blood draw were analyzed for two donors (one aged 18 to 30 and one aged 80 or older).

This clonotype was found a few times. Its antigen has not been determined. No clone much larger than this one lies a single base away; base qualities are absent. Beyond this particular receptor, the publication reports: Compared with the aged group, the long-lived group had more naive CD4+ T cells, fewer expanded clones and increased TCR diversity, suggesting age selection. There was a strong correlation between observed TCR beta diversity and the percentage of naive T cells measured by flow cytometry. Estimates of total diversity based on one million sequenced T cells were regarded as lower bounds and as underestimates. Bulk unsorted PBMC profiling prevented conclusive comparison of naive and antigen-experienced compartments. Observed TCR beta diversity per million T cells fell roughly linearly with age, and a significant reduction was already apparent by age around 40. Because donor CMV infection status was unknown, age-related changes in expanded clonotypes were potentially confounded.

Receptors were amplified or captured by 5' RACE. The second PCR ran for about 6 to 12 cycles and used a J-beta primer mix along with a sample-barcoded 5' primer. A template-switch 5' adaptor carrying 12 random nucleotides introduced a unique molecular identifier onto each TCR beta cDNA molecule. At least 2.5 million CDR3-containing paired-end reads were obtained from each sample. All of the RNA was converted into first-strand cDNA using the Mint cDNA synthesis kit, with a TRBC-specific oligonucleotide serving as the primer. All cDNA was treated with uracil-DNA glycosylase and then went through a first 18-cycle PCR with the universal primers M1SS and BC2_uni_R. As for the original processing: For normalization, 1 million high-quality reads were randomly selected from each sample, with every read carrying a distinct molecular identifier. Reads with shared molecular identifiers were discarded instead of being binned into consensus sequences. MiTCR, set to a Q25 quality threshold and the strictest error-elimination algorithm, was used for CDR3 identification, clonotype clustering and error correction. A nonparametric unseen species model with Euler transformation was used to estimate a lower bound on total TCR beta diversity. TCRdb itself trimmed the public reads at Q25 with fastp, ran MiXCR and retained productive beta chains. Rows with a matching CDR3 protein are joined into one entry that keeps the most common DNA and genes. TCRdb's processing, not the authors' own work, is the source of the V and J calls. The sample contains fewer than 2,000,000 distinct CDR3 sequences, about 39% of them found a single time. Of the sample, 20% to 25% is held by the ten largest clones.

Systemically healthy Caucasian individuals from Russia, some 36 in total and aged roughly 6 to 100 years, were included as donors. Around 10 milliliters of peripheral blood were collected from each donor into EDTA-treated Vacutainer tubes. Ficoll-Paque density-gradient centrifugation was used to isolate PBMCs, with at least 6.5 million per sample. Total RNA, at least 6 micrograms per sample, was extracted from PBMCs with Trizol reagent. Naive CD45RAhigh/CD27high T cell percentages were measured by flow cytometry on a PBMC aliquot from every donor. Taken from the germline V gene, the CDR1 and CDR2 loops are SGHTA and FQGTGA. The CDR3 numbers 14 residues from cysteine through phenylalanine. Here the CDR3 DNA is all that survives: 42 bases in frame from base 1.

The source material was blood. The receptor chain draws on TRBV7-3 and TRBJ2-1; the D segment might be TRBD1 or TRBD2, since each matches 5 bases. The J call is uncertain, as TRBJ2-7 better fits the DNA end. This TCR was recovered from a human donor in good health. The CDR3 region has the sequence CASSLNGAQDEQYF. The bases are TGTGCCAGCAGCTTAAACGGGGCTCAGGACGAGCAGTACTTC.